The T cell receptor (beta chain) described here comes from a study of identical twins. It was template switching that added a universal primer site, and there were unique molecular identifiers on the cDNA. MiXCR, run by TCRdb on the 5' RACE reads, gives a single entry per CDR3 protein. Of 210,000 or so distinct CDR3 sequences in the sample, less than 20% are singletons; the top ten hold 40%. V lost 6 bases and J 9 bases, leaving 17 bases between the germline ends. The CDR3 extends over 13 amino acids. Looked up from germline, CDR1 is SGHVS and CDR2 is FNYEAQ. The sample also formed part of further work on T cells expressing NK-cell markers. That work adds: Researchers got TCR beta repertoires out of sorted CD3+CD56+NKG2C+, CD3+CD56+NKG2C- and CD3+CD56-NKG2C+ T cells. NKG2C+ dominant clonotype frequencies in 6 or 7 donors were about 1.0-8% of CD8+ T cells. These clonotypes, the leaders elsewhere, also led the CD3+CD56-NKG2C+ fraction in several donors.

V usage is TRBV7-6 and J usage is TRBJ2-5, with D perhaps matching TRBD1 (6 bases). This clonotype originated in a woman under 30 in good health. The material sequenced was CD8+ T cells sorted from blood. The CDR3 loop reads CASSIQGFEAQYF. CDR3 in DNA: TGTGCCAGCAGTATACAGGGCTTTGAGGCCCAGTACTTC.